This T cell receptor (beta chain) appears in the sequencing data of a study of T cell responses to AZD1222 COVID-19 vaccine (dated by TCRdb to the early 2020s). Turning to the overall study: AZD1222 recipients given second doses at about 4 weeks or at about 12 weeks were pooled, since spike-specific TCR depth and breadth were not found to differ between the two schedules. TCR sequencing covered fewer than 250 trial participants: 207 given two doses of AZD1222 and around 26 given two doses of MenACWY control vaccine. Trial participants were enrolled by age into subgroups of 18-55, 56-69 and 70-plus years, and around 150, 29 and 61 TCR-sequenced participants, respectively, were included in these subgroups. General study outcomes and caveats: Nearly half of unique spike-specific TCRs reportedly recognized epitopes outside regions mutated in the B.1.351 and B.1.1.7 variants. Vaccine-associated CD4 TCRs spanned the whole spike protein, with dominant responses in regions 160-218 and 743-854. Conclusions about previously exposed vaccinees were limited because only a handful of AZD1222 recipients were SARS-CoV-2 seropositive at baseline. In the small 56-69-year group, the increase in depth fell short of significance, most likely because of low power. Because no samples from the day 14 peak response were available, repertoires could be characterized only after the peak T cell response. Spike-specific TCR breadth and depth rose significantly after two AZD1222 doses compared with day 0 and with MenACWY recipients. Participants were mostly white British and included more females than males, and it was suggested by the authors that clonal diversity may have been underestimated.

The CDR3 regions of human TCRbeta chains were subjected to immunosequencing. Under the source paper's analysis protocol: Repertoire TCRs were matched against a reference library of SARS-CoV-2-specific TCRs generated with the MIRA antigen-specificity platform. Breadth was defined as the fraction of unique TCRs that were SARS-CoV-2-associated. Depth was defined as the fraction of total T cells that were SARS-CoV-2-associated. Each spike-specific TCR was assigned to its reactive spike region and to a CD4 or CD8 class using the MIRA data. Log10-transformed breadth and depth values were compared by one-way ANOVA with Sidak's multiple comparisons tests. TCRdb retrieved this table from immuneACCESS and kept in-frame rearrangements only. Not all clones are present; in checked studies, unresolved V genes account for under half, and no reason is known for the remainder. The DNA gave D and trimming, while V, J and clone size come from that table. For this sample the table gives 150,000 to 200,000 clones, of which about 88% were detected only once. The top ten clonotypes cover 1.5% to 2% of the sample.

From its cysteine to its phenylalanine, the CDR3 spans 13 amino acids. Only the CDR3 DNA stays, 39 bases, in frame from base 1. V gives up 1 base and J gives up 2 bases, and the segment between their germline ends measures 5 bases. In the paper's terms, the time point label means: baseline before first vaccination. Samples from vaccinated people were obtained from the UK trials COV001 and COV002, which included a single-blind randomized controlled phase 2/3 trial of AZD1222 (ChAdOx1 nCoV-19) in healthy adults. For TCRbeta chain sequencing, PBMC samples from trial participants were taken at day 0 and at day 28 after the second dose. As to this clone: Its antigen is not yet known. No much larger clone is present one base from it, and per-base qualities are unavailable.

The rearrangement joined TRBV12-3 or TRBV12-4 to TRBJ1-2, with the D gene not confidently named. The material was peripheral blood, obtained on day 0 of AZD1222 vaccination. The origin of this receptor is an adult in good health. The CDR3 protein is CASSLDQNYGYTF. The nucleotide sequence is TGTGCCAGCAGTTTAGATCAGAACTATGGCTACACCTTC.